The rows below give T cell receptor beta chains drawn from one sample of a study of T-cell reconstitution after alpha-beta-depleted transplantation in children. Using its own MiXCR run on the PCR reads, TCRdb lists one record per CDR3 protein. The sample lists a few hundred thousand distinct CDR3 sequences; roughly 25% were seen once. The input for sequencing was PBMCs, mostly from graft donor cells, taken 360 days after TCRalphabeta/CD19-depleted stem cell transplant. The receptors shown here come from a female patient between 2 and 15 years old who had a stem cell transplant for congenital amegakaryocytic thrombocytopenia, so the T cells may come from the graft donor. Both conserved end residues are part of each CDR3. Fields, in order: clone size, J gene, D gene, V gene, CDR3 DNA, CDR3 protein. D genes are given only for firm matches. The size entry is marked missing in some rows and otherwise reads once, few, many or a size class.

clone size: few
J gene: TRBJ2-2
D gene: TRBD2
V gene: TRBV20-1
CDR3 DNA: TGCAGTGCTAGAGCGGGACTAGAAACCGGGGAGCTGTTTTTT
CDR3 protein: CSARAGLETGELFF

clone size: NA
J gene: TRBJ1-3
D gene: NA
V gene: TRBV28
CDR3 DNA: TGTGCCAGCAGTCCCCCCCGGGCAGCTGGAAACACCATATATTTT
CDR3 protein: CASSPPRAAGNTIYF

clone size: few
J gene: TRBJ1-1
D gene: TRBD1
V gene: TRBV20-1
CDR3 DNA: TGCAGTGCTAGACGAGGGGACAGGACGACTCGTGAAGCTTTCTTT
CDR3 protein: CSARRGDRTTREAFF

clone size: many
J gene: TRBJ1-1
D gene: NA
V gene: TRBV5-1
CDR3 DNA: TGCGCCAGCAGCGCAGACATGAACACTGAAGCTTTCTTT
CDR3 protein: CASSADMNTEAFF

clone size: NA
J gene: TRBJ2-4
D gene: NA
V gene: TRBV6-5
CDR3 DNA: TGTGCCAGCAGTTCCTTACTAGCCCTAGCCAAAAACATTCAGTACTTC
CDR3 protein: CASSSLLALAKNIQYF

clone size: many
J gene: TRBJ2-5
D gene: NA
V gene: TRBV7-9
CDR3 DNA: TGTGCCAGCAGCTCCCAGGGATGGCAAGAGACCCAGTACTTC
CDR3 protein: CASSSQGWQETQYF

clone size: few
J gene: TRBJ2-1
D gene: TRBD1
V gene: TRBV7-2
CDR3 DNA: TGTGCCAGCAGCTTAGACAGGGGGGATGAGCAGTTCTTC
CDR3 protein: CASSLDRGDEQFF

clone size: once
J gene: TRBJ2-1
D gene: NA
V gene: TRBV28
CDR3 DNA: TGTGCCAGCAGTTTTCCCCCCTCGTACAATGAGCTGTTCTTC
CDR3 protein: CASSFPPSYNELFF

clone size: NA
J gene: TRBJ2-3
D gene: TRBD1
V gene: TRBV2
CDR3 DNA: TGTGCCAGCAGGGACAGGTCTAAACTCACAGATACGGAGTATTTT
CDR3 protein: CASRDRSKLTDTEYF

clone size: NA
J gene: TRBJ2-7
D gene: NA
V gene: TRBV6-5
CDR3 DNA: TGTGCCAGCAGTTACTACGTGGGGTACACCTACGAGCAGTACTTC
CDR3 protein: CASSYYVGYTYEQYF

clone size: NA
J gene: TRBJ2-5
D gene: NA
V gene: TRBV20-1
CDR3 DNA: TGCAGTGCTAGGAGGACAGTCCAAGAGACCCAGTACTTC
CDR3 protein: CSARRTVQETQYF

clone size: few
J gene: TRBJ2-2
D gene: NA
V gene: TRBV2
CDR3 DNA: TGTGCCAGCAGTGGTAGGCTGAACACCGGGGAGCTGTTTTTT
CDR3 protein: CASSGRLNTGELFF

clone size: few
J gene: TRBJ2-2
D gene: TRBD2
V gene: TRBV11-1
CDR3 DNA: TGTGCCAGCAGCCTCCTGGGAAGTCGGGGACTAAACCTCCAACGCGGGGAGCTGTTTTTT
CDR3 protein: CASSLLGSRGLNLQRGELFF

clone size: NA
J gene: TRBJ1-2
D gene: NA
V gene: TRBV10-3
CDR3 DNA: TGTGCCATCAGCGGGGGGACCTTCTTGGGTCCCTATGGCTACACCTTC
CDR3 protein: CAISGGTFLGPYGYTF

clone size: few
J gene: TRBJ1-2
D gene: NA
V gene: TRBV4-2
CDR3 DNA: TGTGCCAGCAGCCCCGAGGTTGGGACCCGATATGGCTACACCTTC
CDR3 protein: CASSPEVGTRYGYTF

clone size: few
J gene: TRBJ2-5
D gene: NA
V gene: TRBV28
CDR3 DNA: TGTGCCAGCAGTTTTCCGGGCAGGGTAGAGGAGACCCAGTACTTC
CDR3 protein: CASSFPGRVEETQYF

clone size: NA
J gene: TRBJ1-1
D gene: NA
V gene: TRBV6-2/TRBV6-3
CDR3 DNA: TGTGCCAGCAGTTTCCTCCCCGGGGTCACTGAAGCTTTCTTT
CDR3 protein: CASSFLPGVTEAFF

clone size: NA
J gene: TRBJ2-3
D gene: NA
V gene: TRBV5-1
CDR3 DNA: TGCGCCAGCAGCCTTACCCCAGATACGCAGTATTTT
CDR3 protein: CASSLTPDTQYF

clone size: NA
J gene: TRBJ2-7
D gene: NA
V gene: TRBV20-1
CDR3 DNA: TGCAGTGCTAGACCGGGACGAATAGCCTACGAGCAGTACTTC
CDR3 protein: CSARPGRIAYEQYF

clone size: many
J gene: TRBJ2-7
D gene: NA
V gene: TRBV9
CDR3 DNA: TGTGCCAGCGGCCGGGAGTCCTACGAGCAGTACTTC
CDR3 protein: CASGRESYEQYF